This T cell receptor (beta chain) is from a study of cytomegalovirus exposure and HLA in healthy donors. Overall study context: When over 300 donors were genotyped, about 86% of them were found to fall in the Caucasian-associated ancestry cluster.

Donors were ostensibly healthy at sampling, although undocumented immune exposures were probable. Trimming removed 7 bases from V and 0 bases from J; junction bases left unmatched: 6. The CDR3 runs 15 residues. The germline gives CDR1 SNHLY, CDR2 FYNNEI. The PCR made use of 60 Vbeta and 13 Jbeta primers. This table comes from immunoSEQ multiplex PCR, and its TCRdb copy is limited to in-frame clones, with some not included. The sample shows about 110,000 clones, 73% of them seen only once. The clonotype was recovered from a young man in good health and CMV-seronegative. The chain carries TRBV2 and TRBJ2-1; 7 bases agree with TRBD2. Sequenced: PBMCs. The CDR3 sequence is CASKKAGNSYNEQFF. CDR3 sequence (DNA): TGTGCCAGCAAGAAAGCGGGAAACTCCTACAATGAGCAGTTCTTC.